This is a list of T cell receptor beta chains from one sample in a study of blood T cell repertoires in COVID-19. Assay used: immunoSEQ multiplex PCR; TCRdb lists only in-frame clones, some missing. The sample holds 200,000 to 300,000 clones; 80% to 90% are singletons and the top ten take under 5%. The source material was peripheral blood. The receptor source for this set is a man in his sixties with acute or convalescent COVID-19. Both conserved end residues are part of each CDR3. Fields, in order: J gene, clone size, V gene, CDR3 length, D gene, CDR3 DNA, CDR3 protein. The D gene is left open where the match is weak. Some rows mark clone size as missing; the rest say once, few, many or name a class of expanded clone.

J gene: TRBJ1-2; clone size: NA; V gene: TRBV2; CDR3 length: 15; D gene: NA; CDR3 DNA: TGTGCCAGCAGTGGGGGGGTCGGGCTTCTAATCGGCTACACCTTC; CDR3 protein: CASSGGVGLLIGYTF
J gene: TRBJ2-7; clone size: few; V gene: TRBV4-2; CDR3 length: 13; D gene: NA; CDR3 DNA: TGTGCCAGCAGCCAAGCCAACTCATACGAGCAGTACTTC; CDR3 protein: CASSQANSYEQYF
J gene: TRBJ2-7; clone size: NA; V gene: TRBV21-1; CDR3 length: 14; D gene: NA; CDR3 DNA: TGTGCCAGCAGCAACACTTTAGAACCGTACGAGCAGTACTTC; CDR3 protein: CASSNTLEPYEQYF
J gene: TRBJ2-6; clone size: NA; V gene: TRBV19; CDR3 length: 15; D gene: NA; CDR3 DNA: TGTGCCAGTATAGGGGTCGGATCTGGGGCCAACGTCCTGACTTTC; CDR3 protein: CASIGVGSGANVLTF
J gene: TRBJ1-2; clone size: NA; V gene: TRBV18; CDR3 length: 15; D gene: TRBD1; CDR3 DNA: TGTGCCAGCTCACCGAGACAGGGGGACTACTATGGCTACACCTTC; CDR3 protein: CASSPRQGDYYGYTF
J gene: TRBJ1-1; clone size: NA; V gene: TRBV28; CDR3 length: 13; D gene: NA; CDR3 DNA: TGTGCCAGCAGGTCCCCGGGGGGCCCTGAAGCTTTCTTT; CDR3 protein: CASRSPGGPEAFF
J gene: TRBJ2-1; clone size: NA; V gene: TRBV12-5; CDR3 length: 16; D gene: TRBD1; CDR3 DNA: TGTGCTAGTGGTTCTTCAGGACAGGGGACAAGTAATGAGCAGTTCTTC; CDR3 protein: CASGSSGQGTSNEQFF
J gene: TRBJ1-2; clone size: NA; V gene: TRBV14; CDR3 length: 13; D gene: NA; CDR3 DNA: TGTGCCAGCAGCCAACCACCAGGATATGGCTACACCTTC; CDR3 protein: CASSQPPGYGYTF
J gene: TRBJ2-5; clone size: NA; V gene: TRBV5-1; CDR3 length: 15; D gene: NA; CDR3 DNA: TGCGCCAGCAGCTTGACCCTCACACATCAAGAGACCCAGTACTTC; CDR3 protein: CASSLTLTHQETQYF
J gene: TRBJ2-7; clone size: NA; V gene: TRBV7-3; CDR3 length: 16; D gene: NA; CDR3 DNA: TGTGCCAGCAGCTTAAGTGGCGCTGGGGCTTCCTACGAGCAGTACTTC; CDR3 protein: CASSLSGAGASYEQYF
J gene: TRBJ2-3; clone size: NA; V gene: TRBV7-3; CDR3 length: 15; D gene: TRBD2; CDR3 DNA: TGTGCCAGCAGCCCTGGGGGCGGGAGGGTAGATACGCAGTATTTT; CDR3 protein: CASSPGGGRVDTQYF
J gene: TRBJ1-2; clone size: NA; V gene: TRBV10-2; CDR3 length: 14; D gene: TRBD1; CDR3 DNA: TGCGCCAGCACCCCGACAGGGGGCAACTATGGCTACACCTTC; CDR3 protein: CASTPTGGNYGYTF
J gene: TRBJ1-5; clone size: NA; V gene: TRBV20-1; CDR3 length: 15; D gene: TRBD1; CDR3 DNA: TGCAGTGCTAGTCGACAGGGGGACGCTAATCAGCCCCAGCATTTT; CDR3 protein: CSASRQGDANQPQHF